This T cell receptor (beta chain) was identified during a study of blood T cell repertoires in COVID-19. Whole-study context: Samples taken during acute and convalescent COVID-19 were collected in the United States, Italy and Spain. Sources were T cells, B-cell-depleted T cells, or PBMCs; the material itself was cDNA or gDNA.

As handled by the study authors: How many nucleated cells were present was estimated from reference gene primer amplification. The repertoire was sequenced with immunoSEQ multiplex PCR; TCRdb's copy has only in-frame clones and lacks some. From that table come the V and J calls and clone size; the DNA was used to work out D and trimming. The sample includes about 160,000 clones, roughly 87% of them seen just once. The CDR3 is 14 amino acids. The V gene lost 6 bases and the J gene lost 3 bases, with 14 bases spanning the gap. CDR1 LNHDA and CDR2 SQIVND come from the germline V gene (reference sequence).

Sequenced material: peripheral blood. V usage is TRBV19 and J usage is TRBJ1-2; D might be TRBD1 (6 bases). The sequence was collected from a woman between 55 and 75 years old with active or convalescent COVID-19. The CDR3 DNA is TGTGCCAGTAGCCGGGACACCGACCACTATGGCTACACCTTC. This translates into CASSRDTDHYGYTF.